The 11 T cell receptor beta chains below all came from one sample that was sequenced in a study of T cells after yellow fever vaccination. MiXCR was run by TCRdb on the 5' RACE reads, yielding one entry per CDR3 protein. The sample records approximately 90,000 distinct CDR3 sequences, 13% being singletons. This specimen consisted of CD8+ T cells not binding an NS4B(214-222) dextramer, sorted from PBMCs, obtained roughly 20 days after the first yellow fever vaccination. The receptors shown here come from a man younger than 30 who received the YFV17D yellow fever vaccine.

The gene calls are TRBV7-6 and TRBJ2-7; D may be TRBD1 (5 bases). Germline V gene lookup returns CDR1 SGHVS and CDR2 FNYEAQ. The CDR3 consists of 12 residues. Trimming pared 1 base from V and 6 bases from J, leaving 7 bases between. CDR3 sequence reads: CASSLVQGEQYF. In DNA, the CDR3 is TGTGCCAGCAGCTTAGTGCAGGGCGAGCAGTACTTC.

This clonotype was picked up a small number of times. The V and J genes are TRBV6-5 and TRBJ2-7, with D perhaps being TRBD1 or TRBD2 (7 bases each). V lost 2 bases and J lost 5, with 22 bases in between. The CDR3 length is 17 residues. Germline CDR1 MNHEY, CDR2 SVGAGI. CDR3 protein: CASSYPQGGVGRDEQYF. In DNA, the CDR3 is TGTGCCAGCAGTTACCCTCAGGGGGGGGTGGGTCGCGACGAGCAGTACTTC.

The V and J genes are TRBV6-2 or TRBV6-3 and TRBJ2-7; D may be TRBD2 (5 bases). Germline CDR1 is MNHEY and CDR2 is SVGEGT. The CDR3 covers 14 residues. The germline V and J ends were trimmed by 6 bases and 2 bases, with 14 bases remaining between them. CDR3 nucleotides: TGTGCCAGCAGCCCCCTGGAGGCCCCCTACGAGCAGTACTTC. It specifies CASSPLEAPYEQYF.

This clonotype was picked up many times. V usage is TRBV13 and J usage is TRBJ2-7; D is perhaps TRBD2 (5 bases). This CDR3 has 13 residues. Germline assignment: CDR1 PRHDT and CDR2 FYEKMQ (reference sequence). Between the trimmed V and J ends, which lost 0 bases and 2 bases, there was a span of 5 bases. The CDR3 here is CASSLGRAYEQYV. The CDR3 nucleotides are TGTGCCAGCAGCTTAGGGCGGGCCTACGAGCAGTACGTC.

This chain uses TRBV20-1 with TRBJ2-3; TRBD2 aligns across 11 bases. The CDR3 is 16 residues long. V lost 0 bases and J lost 5; bases outside the gene matches: 7. CDR1 is DFQATT, CDR2 SNEGSKA, per germline (reference sequence). The DNA of the CDR3 is TGCAGTGCTAGAGATCTCGGGCTAGCGGGGGGAGATACGCAGTATTTT. As protein: CSARDLGLAGGDTQYF.

This clonotype was found a few times. The chain combines TRBV28 with TRBJ2-7; 8 positions agree with TRBD1. V was clipped by 6 bases and J by 1 base; unmatched bases: 2. Germline values: CDR1 MDHEN, CDR2 SYDVKM. This CDR3 contains 13 residues. Written as DNA, the CDR3 is TGTGCCAGCAGGGACAGGGAATCCTACGAGCAGTACGTC. This gives the protein CASRDRESYEQYV.

This clonotype appeared a few times. The V and J genes are TRBV9 and TRBJ2-3; D remains unclear. The CDR3 consists of 15 residues. In germline, CDR1 is SGDLS, CDR2 YYNGEE. Trimming shortened V by 2 bases and J by 4 bases, and 14 bases separated the two germline ends. CDR3 coding DNA: TGTGCCAGCAGCGTCTCCCGGACCAGGTCAGATACGCAGTATTTT. Translating gives CASSVSRTRSDTQYF. Variable domain in full (rest from reference TRBV9 and TRBJ2-3): DSGVTQTPKHLITATGQRVTLRCSPRSGDLSVYWYQQSLDQGLQFLIQYYNGEERAKGNILERFSAQQFPDLHSELNLSSLELGDSALYFCASSVSRTRSDTQYFGPGTRLTVL.

The V call is TRBV6-2 or TRBV6-3, the J call TRBJ1-4; D uncertain. With 0 bases removed from V and 0 bases from J, the gap between germline ends came to 11 bases. CDR1 is MNHEY, CDR2 SVGEGT, per germline. The CDR3 covers 17 residues. CDR3 residues: CASSYSRLRTTNEKLFF. CDR3 nucleotides: TGTGCCAGCAGTTACTCGAGATTACGAACAACTAATGAAAAACTGTTTTTT.

This clonotype has a handful of counts. The chain combines TRBV2 with TRBJ1-5, with D unclear. V was pared by 6 bases and J by 2 bases, with 5 bases between. Germline V gene lookup returns CDR1 SNHLY and CDR2 FYNNEI. The CDR3 extends over 12 amino acids. CDR3 sequence: CASRPGNQPQHF. The CDR3, as DNA: TGTGCCAGCAGGCCCGGCAATCAGCCCCAGCATTTT.

This clonotype has only a few counts. This chain uses TRBV27 with TRBJ2-7; 7 bases match TRBD2. The germline V gene encodes CDR1 MNHEY and CDR2 SMNVEV (reference sequence). The CDR3 totals 15 residues. V lost 5 bases, J lost 4 bases, and 11 bases stayed unmatched. The CDR3 DNA reads as TGTGCCAGCAGTCCCTCGAGGGGAGGGAGTTACGAGCAGTACTTC. It is translated as CASSPSRGGSYEQYF.

The rearrangement links TRBV7-9 to TRBJ2-7, with TRBD1 identical over 8 bases. Trimming took 4 bases from V and 4 from J; bases not matched to a gene: 15. Germline values: CDR1 SEHNR, CDR2 FQNEAQ (reference sequence). The CDR3 consists of 17 residues. Written as DNA, the CDR3 is TGTGCCAGCAGCTCTAAGACAGGGGATATTCACCTTTACGAGCAGTACTTC. Amino acids: CASSSKTGDIHLYEQYF.